Presented here are 8 T cell receptor beta chains from one specimen sequenced in a study of T cell changes during pregnancy in multiple sclerosis (dated by TCRdb to the late 2010s). Library generation was performed with the immunoSEQ multiplex PCR assay. Entries here come from immuneACCESS through TCRdb and include only in-frame sequences with V and J called. Some clones fail to appear in such tables; in the studies checked, an unresolved V gene covers under half of the shortfall, and the cause of the remainder is unknown. Present in this sample are 70,000 to 95,000 clones, 93% of which were seen just once. The ten largest clones represent around 0.75% of the sample. Source: peripheral blood, taken in the second trimester of pregnancy. The receptors come from a female donor in good health, enrolled as a control in a pregnancy study.

The DNA of the CDR3 is TGTGCCAGTAGTATCCGCGGGGACTACAATGAGCAGTTCTTC. Translated, it gives CASSIRGDYNEQFF. The V and J genes are TRBV19 and TRBJ2-1, with a possible D match to TRBD2 (6 bases). Trimming shortened V by 3 bases and J by 3 bases, and 9 bases separated the two germline ends. The CDR3 runs 14 residues. Looked up from germline, CDR1 is LNHDA and CDR2 is SQIVND (reference sequence).

The rearrangement links TRBV4-2 to TRBJ2-1, with 9 bases lining up with TRBD2. V shed 4 bases and J 9 bases; nucleotides not matched to a gene: 16. The germline gives CDR1 LGHNA, CDR2 YNFKEQ. This CDR3 region has 17 residues. CDR3 sequence: CASSPSPGGGGGGEQFF. The CDR3 DNA is TGTGCCAGCAGCCCATCTCCGGGCGGGGGGGGCGGGGGTGAGCAGTTCTTC.

A single count supports this clone. The V and J genes are TRBV14 and TRBJ2-1; 7 positions match TRBD2. Germline values: CDR1 SGHDN, CDR2 FVKESK. V lost 4 bases, J lost 4 bases, and 10 bases stayed unmatched. The CDR3 is 16 amino acids. The CDR3: CASSPRYSGPYNEQFF. The CDR3 DNA sequence: TGTGCCAGCAGCCCCCGGTATAGCGGGCCTTACAATGAGCAGTTCTTC.

The chain couples TRBV30 to TRBJ1-1, with D possibly being TRBD1 (5 bases). CDR3 length equals 14 residues. The V gene's germline CDR1 is GTSNPN and CDR2 SVGIG (reference sequence). V lost 8 bases and J lost 0, with 16 bases in between. CDR3 in amino acids: CAGSRTTMNTEAFF. The DNA of the CDR3 is TGTGCCGGTTCCCGGACAACTATGAACACTGAAGCTTTCTTT.

The genes are TRBV18 and TRBJ1-4; D unclear. V lost 6 bases and J 5 bases, leaving 13 bases between the germline ends. The CDR3 has 14 residues. CDR1 is KGHSH, CDR2 LQKENI, per germline. CDR3: CASSATEWNEKLFF. The CDR3 DNA follows: TGTGCCAGCTCCGCGACGGAGTGGAATGAAAAACTGTTTTTT.

The chain links TRBV5-6 to TRBJ1-2, with 9 nucleotides matching TRBD1. Trimming removed 2 bases from V and 4 bases from J; junction bases left unmatched: 6. Germline CDR1 and CDR2: SGHDT and YYEEEE. The CDR3 is 15 amino acids. Written as DNA, the CDR3 is TGTGCCAGCAGCTTCGGGACAGGGATTTTCTATGGCTACACCTTC. Translated, it gives CASSFGTGIFYGYTF.

The rearrangement joins TRBV7-8 to TRBJ2-7; D not certain. The length of the CDR3 is 12 residues. In germline, CDR1 is SGHVS, CDR2 FQNEAQ. V gave up 3 bases and J gave up 3 bases, with 6 bases separating them. The CDR3, as DNA: TGTGCCAGCAGCTTGAGTGACTACGAGCAGTACTTC. Its protein is CASSLSDYEQYF.

This chain connects TRBV4-3 to TRBJ2-2; tentatively, D is TRBD1 (6 bases). Per germline, CDR1 LGHNA and CDR2 YSLEER. The V and J ends lost 0 bases and 5 bases respectively, with 10 bases between them. The CDR3 runs 15 residues. The CDR3 sequence is CASSQDRRGTGELFF. The CDR3 DNA sequence: TGCGCCAGCAGCCAAGATCGCAGGGGAACCGGGGAGCTGTTTTTT.